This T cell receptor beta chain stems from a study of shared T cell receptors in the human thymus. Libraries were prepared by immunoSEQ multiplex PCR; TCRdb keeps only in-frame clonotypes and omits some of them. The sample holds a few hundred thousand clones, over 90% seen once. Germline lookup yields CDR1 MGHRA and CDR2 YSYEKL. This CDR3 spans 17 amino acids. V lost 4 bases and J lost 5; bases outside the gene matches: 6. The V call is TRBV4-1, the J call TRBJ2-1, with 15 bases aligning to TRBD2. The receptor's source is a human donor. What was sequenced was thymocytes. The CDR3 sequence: CASSPRTSGRADNEQFF. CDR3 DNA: TGCGCCAGCAGCCCCCGGACTAGCGGGAGGGCGGACAATGAGCAGTTCTTC.